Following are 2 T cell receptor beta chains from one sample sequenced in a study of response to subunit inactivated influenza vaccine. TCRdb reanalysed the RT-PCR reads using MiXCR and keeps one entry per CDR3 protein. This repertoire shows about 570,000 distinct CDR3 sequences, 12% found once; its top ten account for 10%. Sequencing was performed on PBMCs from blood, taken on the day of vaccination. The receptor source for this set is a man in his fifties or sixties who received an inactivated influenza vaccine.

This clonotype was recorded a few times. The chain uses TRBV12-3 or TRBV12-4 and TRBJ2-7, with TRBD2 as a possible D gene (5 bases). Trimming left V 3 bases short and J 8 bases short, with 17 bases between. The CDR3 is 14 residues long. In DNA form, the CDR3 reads TGTGCCAGCAGTTTTTTGGGTTCGGGGATCAAGCAGTACTTC. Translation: CASSFLGSGIKQYF.

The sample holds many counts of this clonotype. The CDR3 loop reads CASSLETASYNEQFF. For the CDR3, the DNA is TGTGCCAGCAGCTTAGAGACAGCCTCCTACAATGAGCAGTTCTTC. The J gene is TRBJ2-1, the V gene TRBV7-2, with a possible D match to TRBD1 (5 bases). Germline CDR1 SGHTA, CDR2 FQGNSA. Between the trimmed V and J ends, which lost 1 base and 0 bases, there was a span of 7 bases. This CDR3 has 15 amino acids.